This is a list of T cell receptor beta chains from one sample in a study of Ad26.COV2.S vaccination and SARS-CoV-2 variants. Method: immunoSEQ multiplex PCR; TCRdb's copy keeps in-frame clones and lacks some. The sample lists roughly 350,000 clones; around 89% were seen once. The sequencing here drew on peripheral blood, taken in a trial of Ad26.COV2.S vaccine versus placebo. All receptors come from a person aged 18-60 years who received the Ad26.COV2.S COVID-19 vaccine or a placebo. Both conserved end residues are part of each CDR3. Fields, in order: D gene, J gene, clone size, V gene, CDR3 protein, CDR3 DNA. D genes are given only for firm matches. Clone size, where shown, is once, few, many, or a class for clones that have expanded.

- TRBJ1-1 - TRBV6-4 CASSGTPNTEAFF TGTGCCAGCAGTGGGACACCGAACACTGAAGCTTTCTTT
TRBD1 TRBJ2-3 - TRBV3-1/TRBV3-2 CASSQKFLGAGGGTDTQYF TGTGCCAGCAGCCAAAAGTTTTTAGGGGCAGGGGGAGGCACAGATACGCAGTATTTT
- TRBJ2-1 - TRBV19 CASTPARGVLFSYNEQFF TGTGCCAGTACCCCAGCACGGGGCGTGCTATTCTCCTACAATGAGCAGTTCTTC
TRBD1 TRBJ1-6 - TRBV2 CASSTAQGASYNSPLHF TGTGCCAGCAGTACCGCTCAGGGGGCCTCCTATAATTCACCCCTCCACTTT
TRBD1 TRBJ2-2 - TRBV11-3 CASSSRTGAGELFF TGTGCCAGCAGCTCGCGGACAGGGGCCGGAGAGCTGTTTTTT
- TRBJ2-1 once TRBV3-1/TRBV3-2 CASSQDPPDGPLYNEQFF TGTGCCAGCAGCCAAGATCCCCCGGACGGCCCGCTATACAATGAGCAGTTCTTC
- TRBJ1-3 - TRBV10-2 CASSETGLGNTIYF TGCGCCAGCAGTGAAACAGGCCTTGGAAACACCATATATTTT
TRBD1 TRBJ1-3 few TRBV7-2 CASSTNRGGTGNTIYF TGTGCCAGCAGCACCAACAGGGGGGGTACTGGAAACACCATATATTTT
TRBD1 TRBJ2-3 - TRBV18 CASSPRQGSSTDTQYF TGTGCCAGCTCTCCGAGACAGGGGTCCTCCACAGATACGCAGTATTTT
- TRBJ1-5 once TRBV27 CASSQPPGPGIAQHF TGTGCCAGCAGCCAACCCCCGGGCCCTGGGATTGCCCAGCATTTT
- TRBJ2-7 - TRBV7-9 CASSLVRDGTYEQYF TGTGCCAGCAGCTTAGTAAGAGACGGGACCTACGAGCAGTACTTC
TRBD2 TRBJ2-3 - TRBV25-1 CASSESLAGPDTQYF TGTGCCAGCAGTGAAAGCCTAGCGGGGCCAGATACGCAGTATTTT
- TRBJ1-2 - TRBV2 CASSYRDAHGYTF TGTGCCAGCAGTTACAGGGATGCACATGGCTACACCTTC
TRBD1 TRBJ1-4 - TRBV4-2 CASTLSGTGGEKLFF TGTGCCAGCACCCTCTCCGGGACAGGGGGTGAAAAACTGTTTTTT
TRBD2 TRBJ2-3 - TRBV7-2 CASSLRGLAGSGADTQYF TGTGCCAGCAGCTTAAGGGGACTAGCGGGGTCGGGTGCAGATACGCAGTATTTT
- TRBJ2-7 few TRBV19 CASSIGASYSYEQYF TGTGCCAGTAGTATAGGTGCCAGTTACTCCTACGAGCAGTACTTC
TRBD2 TRBJ2-1 - TRBV5-1 CASSFSGRAQEQFF TGCGCCAGCAGCTTTAGCGGGAGGGCCCAAGAGCAGTTCTTC
TRBD1 TRBJ1-1 - TRBV12-3/TRBV12-4 CASRGQGPTEAFF TGTGCCAGCAGGGGACAGGGGCCCACTGAAGCTTTCTTT
TRBD1 TRBJ1-4 - TRBV5-1 CASSYTDRVTGKLFF TGCGCCAGCAGCTACACAGACAGGGTCACGGGAAAACTGTTTTTT
- TRBJ2-7 - TRBV12-3/TRBV12-4 CASSFSGTYEQYF TGTGCCAGCAGTTTTAGCGGCACCTACGAGCAGTACTTC
- TRBJ2-7 - TRBV7-9 CASSQDSSSYEQYF TGTGCCAGCAGCCAGGATAGCAGCTCCTACGAGCAGTACTTC
- TRBJ1-5 - TRBV2 CASRAGPSNQPQHF TGTGCCAGCAGGGCGGGACCAAGCAATCAGCCCCAGCATTTT
TRBD1 TRBJ1-2 once TRBV3-1/TRBV3-2 CASSQGQVYGYTF TGTGCCAGCAGCCAGGGACAGGTCTATGGCTACACCTTC
- TRBJ2-1 - TRBV9 CASSGGGLYYNEQFF TGTGCCAGCAGCGGTGGGGGCCTATACTACAATGAGCAGTTCTTC
TRBD1 TRBJ1-5 - TRBV6-2/TRBV6-3 CASSYRSDRASNQPQHF TGTGCCAGCAGTTACAGGTCGGACAGGGCTAGCAATCAGCCCCAGCATTTT
TRBD1 TRBJ1-1 - TRBV4-2 CASSQATGGTEAFF TGTGCCAGCAGCCAGGCGACAGGGGGCACTGAAGCTTTCTTT
- TRBJ2-5 - TRBV19 CATRDSGQETQYF TGTGCCACCCGAGACAGTGGGCAAGAGACCCAGTACTTC
- TRBJ2-2 - TRBV6-2/TRBV6-3 CASSYPGELFF TGTGCCAGCAGTTACCCCGGGGAGCTGTTTTTT
- TRBJ1-1 - TRBV2 CASSEANTEAFF TGTGCCAGCAGTGAAGCCAACACTGAAGCTTTCTTT